These T cell receptor beta chains were read from a single sample in a study of T cells after yellow fever vaccination. TCRdb reprocessed the 5' RACE reads with MiXCR, giving one entry per CDR3 protein. The table has 5,000 or so distinct CDR3 sequences, over 3% seen once; the top ten hold 55% to 60%. Material: PBMCs, either bulk or a sorted T-cell subset (CD4+, CD8+, memory, or dextramer-sorted; not recorded which), obtained 15 days after the yellow fever booster vaccination. The receptors derive from a man aged 30-40 years who received the YFV17D yellow fever vaccine. CDR3s include the opening cysteine and the closing phenylalanine or tryptophan. D genes are given only for firm matches. Clone size, where shown, is once, few, many, or a class for clones that have expanded.

D: .; V: TRBV28; J: TRBJ2-7; size: many; DNA: TGTGCCAGCAGTTTTGGACAGTTTCACGAGCAGTACTTC; CDR3: CASSFGQFHEQYF
D: .; V: TRBV20-1; J: TRBJ2-1; size: medium-sized; DNA: TGCAGTGCCGGCGGGGAGAGGCAAGGGTCCTACAATGAGCAGTTCTTC; CDR3: CSAGGERQGSYNEQFF
D: .; V: TRBV7-8; J: TRBJ1-1; size: many; DNA: TGTGCCAGCAGCTTAGTTCAGGAAAACACTGAAGCTTTCTTT; CDR3: CASSLVQENTEAFF
D: TRBD2; V: TRBV6-5; J: TRBJ2-7; size: medium-sized; DNA: TGTGCCAGCAGTTACTCTGGACTAGCTTCCGAACGGTACTTC; CDR3: CASSYSGLASERYF
D: .; V: TRBV12-3/TRBV12-4; J: TRBJ1-1; size: medium-sized; DNA: TGTGCCAGCAGTTTATCGGGGCTCGACACTGAAGCTTTCTTT; CDR3: CASSLSGLDTEAFF
D: TRBD1; V: TRBV20-1; J: TRBJ2-1; size: many; DNA: TGCAGTGCTATGGACAGGGGAGGTATTATCTCCTACAATGAGCAGTTCTTC; CDR3: CSAMDRGGIISYNEQFF
D: .; V: TRBV3-1; J: TRBJ2-7; size: medium-sized; DNA: TGTGCCAGCAGTGGCCAGCAAGGTTACGAGCAGTACTTC; CDR3: CASSGQQGYEQYF
D: .; V: TRBV7-2; J: TRBJ2-1; size: medium-sized; DNA: TGTGCCAGCAGCCCGGGAGTCGGCTCCTACAATGAGCAGTTCTTC; CDR3: CASSPGVGSYNEQFF
D: .; V: TRBV6-5; J: TRBJ2-2; size: few; DNA: TGTGCCAGCAGTTACTCCCCGGGACTCCTTACCGGGGAGCTGTTTTTT; CDR3: CASSYSPGLLTGELFF
D: TRBD1; V: TRBV6-5; J: TRBJ1-6; size: many; DNA: TGTGCCAGCAGCCGGTCCGGGACAGGATATTCACCCCTCCACTTT; CDR3: CASSRSGTGYSPLHF
D: .; V: TRBV3-1; J: TRBJ2-7; size: medium-sized; DNA: TGTGCCAGCAAGCCGACGGGCAGCTCCTACGAGCAGTACTTC; CDR3: CASKPTGSSYEQYF
D: .; V: TRBV7-2; J: TRBJ2-7; size: medium-sized; DNA: TGTGCCAGCAGCTTAAACTACGAGCAGTACTTC; CDR3: CASSLNYEQYF
D: TRBD1; V: TRBV6-5; J: TRBJ2-7; size: many; DNA: TGTGCCAGCAGTCAGACAGGGCTCCGCGAGCAGTACTTC; CDR3: CASSQTGLREQYF
D: TRBD2; V: TRBV29-1; J: TRBJ2-7; size: medium-sized; DNA: TGCAGCGTGAGGGGAACTAGCGGGATACCCGAGCAGTACTTC; CDR3: CSVRGTSGIPEQYF
D: .; V: TRBV4-2; J: TRBJ2-7; size: medium-sized; DNA: TGTGCCAGCAGCCAAGAGATGGTGGGCGGGGTAGGGAACGAGCAGTACTTC; CDR3: CASSQEMVGGVGNEQYF
D: .; V: TRBV24-1; J: TRBJ1-2; size: many; DNA: TGTGCCACCAGCCACGGAGGCGGCTACACCTTC; CDR3: CATSHGGGYTF
D: TRBD2; V: TRBV10-3; J: TRBJ2-7; size: many; DNA: TGTGCCATCAGTGCCACTAGCGGGTTTAGCTCCTACGAGCAGTACTTC; CDR3: CAISATSGFSSYEQYF
D: TRBD2; V: TRBV28; J: TRBJ2-1; size: many; DNA: TGTGCCAGCTTAACACTAGCGGGAGCTAGGGCCTCCTACAATGAGCAGTTCTTC; CDR3: CASLTLAGARASYNEQFF
D: .; V: TRBV23-1; J: TRBJ2-5; size: many; DNA: TGCGCCAGCAGTCAATCCCCGGGACCGTTAAGCAAAGAGACCCAGTACTTC; CDR3: CASSQSPGPLSKETQYF
D: .; V: TRBV19; J: TRBJ1-5; size: many; DNA: TGTGCCAGTAGACGGTGGCCTCAGCCCCAGCATTTT; CDR3: CASRRWPQPQHF
D: .; V: TRBV29-1; J: TRBJ2-7; size: medium-sized; DNA: TGCAGCGTTGGGGACGGAACCTACGAGCAGTACTTC; CDR3: CSVGDGTYEQYF
D: TRBD1; V: TRBV4-3; J: TRBJ2-3; size: many; DNA: TGCGCCAGCAGCCAAGATCCCAGGGGGCGGGATACGCAGTATTTT; CDR3: CASSQDPRGRDTQYF
D: .; V: TRBV5-5; J: TRBJ1-1; size: many; DNA: TGTGCCAGCAGCTTCGGGGTCTTCACTGAAGCTTTCTTT; CDR3: CASSFGVFTEAFF
D: .; V: TRBV27; J: TRBJ2-5; size: medium-sized; DNA: TGTGCCAGCAGTATCGCGGGCCCCGACTACCAAGAGACCCAGTACTTC; CDR3: CASSIAGPDYQETQYF
D: .; V: TRBV3-1; J: TRBJ2-7; size: many; DNA: TGTGCCAGCAGCCAGGGCAGGCTCTCTTACGAGCAGTACTTC; CDR3: CASSQGRLSYEQYF
D: .; V: TRBV5-6; J: TRBJ2-1; size: medium-sized; DNA: TGTGCCAGCAGCTTGGATCCAGGGGGGTACAATGAGCAGTTCTTC; CDR3: CASSLDPGGYNEQFF
D: .; V: TRBV7-9; J: TRBJ2-2; size: many; DNA: TGTGCCAGCAGCTTAGAGTCCGGGGAGCTGTTTTTT; CDR3: CASSLESGELFF
D: .; V: TRBV20-1; J: TRBJ2-1; size: medium-sized; DNA: TGCAGTGCTAGTGATAATCGGGAGCAGTTCTTC; CDR3: CSASDNREQFF
D: TRBD2; V: TRBV5-4; J: TRBJ2-1; size: many; DNA: TGTGCCAGTACGAGTACTTCCCTGGCGGGAGGGCAGAATGAGCAGTTCTTC; CDR3: CASTSTSLAGGQNEQFF
D: TRBD2; V: TRBV20-1; J: TRBJ2-7; size: many; DNA: TGCAGTGCTAGACCAGGGAGGGAACCCGAGCAGTACTTC; CDR3: CSARPGREPEQYF
D: .; V: TRBV20-1; J: TRBJ2-7; size: many; DNA: TGCAGTGCTAGCCTCTACGAGCAGTACTTC; CDR3: CSASLYEQYF
D: .; V: TRBV7-2; J: TRBJ2-7; size: many; DNA: TGTGCCAGCAGCCTTGGGGCGCTTTACGAGCAGTACTTC; CDR3: CASSLGALYEQYF
D: TRBD2; V: TRBV7-9; J: TRBJ2-7; size: medium-sized; DNA: TGTGCCAGCAGCTTGGTGGCGGGAGGTTCCTACGAGCAGTACTTC; CDR3: CASSLVAGGSYEQYF
D: .; V: TRBV6-2/TRBV6-3; J: TRBJ2-7; size: many; DNA: TGTGCCAGCAGCCACGAACTTTACTTGGGACTCCAATTCGGCGAGCAGTACTTC; CDR3: CASSHELYLGLQFGEQYF
D: TRBD2; V: TRBV6-2/TRBV6-3; J: TRBJ2-1; size: many; DNA: TGTGCCAGCGACATCGGACTAGCGGGAGGACCTGAGCAGTTCTTC; CDR3: CASDIGLAGGPEQFF
D: TRBD2; V: TRBV5-6; J: TRBJ2-7; size: many; DNA: TGTGCCAGCAGCTTGGAGGCTAGCGGGACACAACCGGGGTACGAGCAGTACTTC; CDR3: CASSLEASGTQPGYEQYF
D: .; V: TRBV30; J: TRBJ2-5; size: many; DNA: TGTGCCTGGAGTGCGTCGGGTACCCTCGGGACCCAGTACTTC; CDR3: CAWSASGTLGTQYF
D: TRBD2; V: TRBV7-2; J: TRBJ2-7; size: medium-sized; DNA: TGTGCCAGCAGCTTAGCGCGAGCGGGAGGGCGTCCCTACGAGCAGTACTTC; CDR3: CASSLARAGGRPYEQYF
D: TRBD2; V: TRBV19; J: TRBJ2-1; size: .; DNA: TGTGCCACAAAAAGCGGGAGGGCCTTGCAGGTAAATGTGTTCTTC; CDR3: CATKSGRALQVNVFF
D: .; V: TRBV29-1; J: TRBJ2-4; size: many; DNA: TGCAGCGTTGGGGGGGTAGCCAAAAACATTCAGTACTTC; CDR3: CSVGGVAKNIQYF
D: .; V: TRBV20-1; J: TRBJ2-7; size: many; DNA: TGCAGTGCTAGGGGCGGGACTCCGGATTACGAGCAGTACTTC; CDR3: CSARGGTPDYEQYF
D: TRBD2; V: TRBV7-2; J: TRBJ2-7; size: many; DNA: TGTGCCAGCAGCTTAGCCCTCAGACTAGCGGAGTCCTACGAGCAGTACTTC; CDR3: CASSLALRLAESYEQYF
D: TRBD1; V: TRBV30; J: TRBJ2-2; size: many; DNA: TGTGCCTGGAGTGTACAGGGGGTCGGGGAGCTGTTTTTT; CDR3: CAWSVQGVGELFF
D: .; V: TRBV4-3; J: TRBJ1-5; size: .; DNA: TGCGCCAGCAGCCAAGGACAGAGCAATCAGCCCCAGCATTTT; CDR3: CASSQGQSNQPQHF
D: .; V: TRBV3-1; J: TRBJ2-7; size: .; DNA: TGTGCCATCTGTTTAGGGGGAGGAAACTACGAGCAGTACTTC; CDR3: CAICLGGGNYEQYF
D: .; V: TRBV5-1; J: TRBJ2-5; size: many; DNA: TGCGCCAGCAGCTTGAGCTTAGAGACCCAGTACTTC; CDR3: CASSLSLETQYF
D: .; V: TRBV27; J: TRBJ1-5; size: many; DNA: TGTGCCAGCAGTTTAAGGGTTATATCCAAGGGATATTTT; CDR3: CASSLRVISKGYF
D: TRBD2; V: TRBV7-2; J: TRBJ2-7; size: medium-sized; DNA: TGTGCCAGCAGCAGTAGCGGGAGCTTTTACGAGCAGTACTTC; CDR3: CASSSSGSFYEQYF
D: TRBD1; V: TRBV28; J: TRBJ2-1; size: many; DNA: TGTGCCAGCAGTAGAGGGGGCGGTGCCAATGAGCAGTTCTTC; CDR3: CASSRGGGANEQFF
D: .; V: TRBV3-1; J: TRBJ2-3; size: many; DNA: TGTGCCAGCAGCCAAGATGAAAATACGCAGTATTTT; CDR3: CASSQDENTQYF
D: .; V: TRBV11-1; J: TRBJ2-1; size: many; DNA: TGTGCCAGCAGCTTAGCGCGCGACAATGAGCAGTTCTTC; CDR3: CASSLARDNEQFF
D: .; V: TRBV20-1; J: TRBJ2-3; size: medium-sized; DNA: TGCAGTGCTAAGGGACTCACAGATACGCAGTATTTT; CDR3: CSAKGLTDTQYF
D: .; V: TRBV9; J: TRBJ2-1; size: many; DNA: TGTGCCAGCAGCGTAAATCTAGGCCAGTACAATGAGCAGTTCTTC; CDR3: CASSVNLGQYNEQFF
D: .; V: TRBV5-4; J: TRBJ2-5; size: many; DNA: TGTGCCAGCAGTGGAGGAGAAGAGACCCAGTACTTC; CDR3: CASSGGEETQYF
D: .; V: TRBV4-3; J: TRBJ2-1; size: medium-sized; DNA: TGCGCCAGCAGCCAAGATTCCGAGGGACTCTACAATGAGCAGTTCTTC; CDR3: CASSQDSEGLYNEQFF
D: TRBD1; V: TRBV3-1; J: TRBJ2-2; size: .; DNA: TGTGCCAGGTTGGGAATTACAGGGGTGGCCACCGGGGAGCTGTTTTTT; CDR3: CARLGITGVATGELFF
D: .; V: TRBV6-5; J: TRBJ1-4; size: many; DNA: TGTGCCAGCAGGGGGGTGACTAATGAAAAACTGTTTTTT; CDR3: CASRGVTNEKLFF
D: TRBD2; V: TRBV29-1; J: TRBJ2-7; size: few; DNA: TGCAGCGTTGAACAGTTAGCGGGAGGGAGCTCCTACGAGCAGTACTTC; CDR3: CSVEQLAGGSSYEQYF
D: .; V: TRBV10-3; J: TRBJ2-2; size: few; DNA: TGTGCCATCAGGGCTCGGTTTACCGGGGAGCTGTTTTTT; CDR3: CAIRARFTGELFF